The entry that follows covers one T cell receptor (beta chain) sequence. Its target antigen remains unknown. Nothing much larger sits one base from this clone, and base qualities are not available. Libraries were built with the immunoSEQ multiplex PCR assay. TCRdb's version of the immuneACCESS table is confined to in-frame rearrangements and falls short of the full clone set. An unresolved V gene accounts for under half of the shortfall where checked; the remainder is of unknown origin. The sample has tens of thousands of clones on record, 80% to 95% of them singletons. The ten largest clones capture approximately 0.71% of the sample. This sample was included in a study of T cell changes during pregnancy in multiple sclerosis (dated 2019 in TCRdb). Regarding the study in general: The study looked at changes in the T cell repertoire across pregnancy in women with multiple sclerosis.

Here the sequenced sample was peripheral blood, taken in the second trimester of pregnancy. This clonotype was obtained from a female donor in good health, enrolled as a control in a pregnancy study.

The DNA reads TGTGCCACCAGCAGAGATGGGCAGGGGCTATACGAGCAGTACTTC. Its product reads: CATSRDGQGLYEQYF. In this chain, TRBV15 is recombined with TRBJ2-7; TRBD1 could be the D gene, as 6 bases match. Cut back by 0 bases and 4 bases, the V and J ends lie 13 bases apart. For CDR1 and CDR2, the germline V gene (reference sequence) lists LNHNV and YYDKDF. Reading from cysteine to phenylalanine, the CDR3 counts 15 amino acids. Just CDR3 DNA is preserved here, 45 bases in frame from base 1. Full variable domain (CDR3 extended with the reference TRBV15 and TRBJ2-7 proteins): DAMVIQNPRYQVTQFGKPVTLSCSQTLNHNVMYWYQQKSSQAPKLLFHYYDKDFNNEADTPDNFQSRRPNTSFCFLDIRSPGLGDTAMYLCATSRDGQGLYEQYFGPGTRLTVT.